These 19 T cell receptor beta chains were all obtained from the same sample, sequenced in a study of glioma-infiltrating T cells after dendritic cell vaccination. TCRdb keeps only in-frame clones here, not all; method: immunoSEQ multiplex PCR. The sample consists of about 65,000 clones, 86% of them appearing once. Time point denoted: after dendritic cell vaccination, including at tumor progression/relapse. The sample here was blood, taken after dendritic cell vaccination. These receptors all come from a human donor with glioblastoma.

The V gene is TRBV7-8, the J gene TRBJ1-3, with D possibly matching TRBD1 (6 bases). V was clipped by 5 bases and J by 0 bases, with 11 bases between them. This CDR3 is 15 amino acids long. Germline V gene sequence: CDR1 SGHVS, CDR2 FQNEAQ. The CDR3 DNA sequence: TGTGCCAGCAGCCGGACAGCCTTCTCTGGAAACACCATATATTTT. This codes for CASSRTAFSGNTIYF.

The chain employs TRBV14 and TRBJ1-2; D may be TRBD1 (6 bases). The ends were cut back, 1 base at V and 4 bases at J, with 13 bases in the middle. Per the germline V gene, CDR1 is SGHDN and CDR2 is FVKESK. The CDR3 runs 15 residues. The CDR3 is CASSQGQGRSYGYTF. The CDR3 DNA is TGTGCCAGCAGCCAAGGGCAGGGGCGATCCTATGGCTACACCTTC. Looking up the rest from reference TRBV14 and TRBJ1-2 gives the full variable domain: EAGVTQFPSHSVIEKGQTVTLRCDPISGHDNLYWYRRVMGKEIKFLLHFVKESKQDESGMPNNRFLAERTGGTYSTLKVQPAELEDSGVYFCASSQGQGRSYGYTFGSGTRLTVV.

This chain connects TRBV7-2 to TRBJ2-1; tentatively, D is TRBD1 (5 bases). The V and J ends lost 6 bases and 3 bases respectively, with 6 bases between them. Germline CDR1 and CDR2: SGHTA and FQGNSA. This CDR3 region has 12 residues. CDR3 DNA sequence: TGTGCCAGCAGAGGGGACTACAATGAGCAGTTCTTC. Protein product: CASRGDYNEQFF.

The chain employs TRBV30 and TRBJ2-6; D possibly corresponds to TRBD2 (6 bases). CDR1 is GTSNPN, CDR2 SVGIG, per germline (reference sequence). V was trimmed by 4 bases and J by 4 bases, leaving 8 bases between them. CDR3 size: 13 residues. The CDR3 sequence is CAWMGRGANVLTF. In nucleotides, the CDR3 is TGTGCCTGGATGGGGAGGGGGGCCAACGTCCTGACTTTC.

The V call is TRBV30, the J call TRBJ2-7, with D uncertain. V lost 2 bases and J 0 bases, leaving 8 bases between the germline ends. The CDR3 runs 13 residues. Germline CDR1 and CDR2: GTSNPN and SVGIG (reference sequence). The CDR3 loop is CAWSRPGSYEQYF. In DNA form, the CDR3 reads TGTGCCTGGAGTCGCCCCGGCTCCTACGAGCAGTACTTC.

V usage is TRBV14 and J usage is TRBJ2-3; D may be TRBD2 (5 bases). Germline V gene sequence: CDR1 SGHDN, CDR2 FVKESK. V lost 0 bases and J 11 bases, leaving 21 bases between the germline ends. This CDR3 has 16 residues. This CDR3 is CASSQDISSSAAGQYF. DNA for the CDR3: TGTGCCAGCAGCCAAGATATATCAAGTTCGGCTGCGGGGCAGTATTTT.

The CDR3 loop is CASSFRGSRRGTQYF. In nucleotides, the CDR3 is TGTGCCAGCAGCTTCCGGGGTAGCAGGCGGGGTACGCAGTATTTT. The chain has TRBV5-6 and TRBJ2-3, with D maybe TRBD2 (6 bases). The CDR3 is 15 residues long. Trimming cost V 2 bases and J 8 bases, with 18 bases left between them. Germline CDR1 reads SGHDT; CDR2 reads YYEEEE.

The rearrangement links TRBV19 to TRBJ2-7; D call uncertain. The germline gives CDR1 LNHDA, CDR2 SQIVND (reference sequence). Trimming pared 6 bases from V and 4 bases from J, leaving 13 bases between. CDR3 length: 13 amino acids. The CDR3 sequence is CASRVSVGYEQYF. In DNA form, the CDR3 reads TGTGCCAGTAGAGTCTCCGTCGGGTACGAGCAGTACTTC.

The chain has TRBV5-1 and TRBJ2-5; TRBD2 matches 7 bases. The germline V gene encodes CDR1 SGHRS and CDR2 YFSETQ. There are 15 residues in the CDR3. The junction had 3 bases not matched to a gene; V was cut back by 0 bases and J by 1 base. CDR3 nucleotide sequence: TGCGCCAGCAGCTTGGGCGGGGGACTCCAAGAGACCCAGTACTTC. It yields the protein CASSLGGGLQETQYF.

V is TRBV19 and J is TRBJ1-5; D might be TRBD1 (5 bases). V was cut by 4 bases and J by 4 bases, with 11 bases left in between. CDR1 LNHDA and CDR2 SQIVND come from the germline V gene (reference sequence). This CDR3 contains 14 residues. CDR3 region: CASSNQGGNQPQHF. The DNA of the CDR3 is TGTGCCAGTAGTAATCAGGGAGGGAATCAGCCCCAGCATTTT. Together with reference TRBV19 and TRBJ1-5, the CDR3 gives the full variable domain: DGGITQSPKYLFRKEGQNVTLSCEQNLNHDAMYWYRQDPGQGLRLIYYSQIVNDFQKGDIAEGYSVSREKKESFPLTVTSAQKNPTAFYLCASSNQGGNQPQHFGDGTRLSIL.

This clone was found once. V is TRBV10-2 and J is TRBJ2-7; D perhaps matches TRBD1 (6 bases). Trimming took off 4 bases at V and 4 bases at J, with 11 bases between the two ends. The CDR3 spans 13 residues. Germline-derived CDR1 and CDR2 are WSHSY and SAAADI. The CDR3, as DNA: TGCGCCAGCAGTGTCGGGCAGGGGTACGAGCAGTACTTC. Protein: CASSVGQGYEQYF.

The chain links TRBV7-3 to TRBJ2-7, with 15 bases lining up with TRBD2. Germline V gene data show CDR1 as SGHTA and CDR2 as FQGTGA. Germline trimming cut 5 bases from V and 3 bases from J; bases unmatched to any gene: 8. The CDR3 contains 17 residues. CDR3 bases: TGTGCCAGCAGCCGGACTAGCGGGAGGGCCGTCCTCTACGAGCAGTACTTC. Its protein is CASSRTSGRAVLYEQYF.

The V call is TRBV5-6, the J call TRBJ2-2; TRBD2 aligns across 9 bases. The CDR3 runs 19 residues. Germline trimming cut 4 bases from V and 0 bases from J; bases unmatched to any gene: 13. Germline assignment: CDR1 SGHDT and CDR2 YYEEEE. CDR3 sequence: CASSAIGVAGVPNTGELFF. CDR3 in DNA: TGTGCCAGCAGCGCGATCGGGGTAGCGGGGGTCCCGAACACCGGGGAGCTGTTTTTT.

The chain joins TRBV9 to TRBJ2-5; possibly TRBD2 for D (5 bases). Germline V gives CDR1 SGDLS, CDR2 YYNGEE. The CDR3 is 13 residues long. Trimming took 4 bases from V and 5 from J, leaving 12 bases between them. CDR3 sequence reads: CASSPRTGETQYF. CDR3 DNA: TGTGCCAGCAGCCCCAGGACTGGGGAGACCCAGTACTTC.

The V and J genes are TRBV7-6 and TRBJ2-3; TRBD2 agrees at 12 bases. CDR3 length equals 18 residues. CDR1 SGHVS and CDR2 FNYEAQ come from the germline V gene. J gave up 2 bases and V 1 base, and 7 bases lay outside the gene matches. The CDR3 nucleotides are TGTGCCAGCAGCTTAGGCACTAGCGGGAGGACCAACACAGATACGCAGTATTTT. Protein: CASSLGTSGRTNTDTQYF. Complete variable domain (other parts from reference TRBV7-6 and TRBJ2-3): GAGVSQSPRYKVTKRGQDVALRCDPISGHVSLYWYRQALGQGPEFLTYFNYEAQQDKSGLPNDRFSAERPEGSISTLTIQRTEQRDSAMYRCASSLGTSGRTNTDTQYFGPGTRLTVL.

The chain uses TRBV9 and TRBJ2-4, with D maybe TRBD2 (5 bases). From germline, CDR1 is SGDLS and CDR2 YYNGEE. V was clipped by 1 base and J by 7 bases, with 12 bases between them. This CDR3 is 14 amino acids long. Here the CDR3 DNA reads TGTGCCAGCAGCGTATCCTTGAGCGGTAACATTCAGTACTTC. Protein sequence: CASSVSLSGNIQYF.

The genes are TRBV5-6 and TRBJ2-7; D is perhaps TRBD2 (6 bases). The CDR3 has 15 amino acids. Germline assignment: CDR1 SGHDT and CDR2 YYEEEE. Trimming stripped 0 bases from V and 2 bases from J, with 12 bases between. The CDR3 nucleotides read TGTGCCAGCAGCTTGGGGCGGGGCCCAACCTACGAGCAGTACTTC. Translating it yields CASSLGRGPTYEQYF.

This chain joins TRBV7-3 and TRBJ2-1; possibly TRBD1 for D (5 bases). Germline V gene lookup returns CDR1 SGHTA and CDR2 FQGTGA. With 1 base removed from V and 9 bases from J, the gap between germline ends came to 19 bases. The CDR3 loop spans 16 amino acids. The DNA of the CDR3 is TGTGCCAGCAGCTTAAGAAGGGGTAATACGGCGGCTGAGCAGTTCTTC. Translation: CASSLRRGNTAAEQFF.

The chain uses TRBV7-8 and TRBJ1-5, with 8 nucleotides matching TRBD1. The V and J ends lost 5 bases and 3 bases, in that order; junction bases with no gene match: 6. CDR3 length equals 15 residues. The germline gives CDR1 SGHVS, CDR2 FQNEAQ. This CDR3 reads CASSTGQAYNQPQHF. In DNA, the CDR3 is TGTGCCAGCAGCACGGGACAGGCGTACAATCAGCCCCAGCATTTT.